The 18 T cell receptor beta chains listed next were all sequenced from one sample in a study of blood T cell repertoires in COVID-19 (dated by TCRdb to 2020 to 2022). The library was generated by the immunoSEQ multiplex PCR assay. TCRdb re-hosts the immuneACCESS table, in-frame sequences only. Its copies lack some clones; in the studies checked, an unresolved V gene accounts for under half of them, and the cause for the rest is not known. Present in this sample are some 300,000 clones, around 89% of which were seen just once. Of the sample, over 3.5% falls within the top ten clones. Sequencing was done on a sample of PBMCs or T cells enriched from blood (not recorded which). The source is a woman younger than 30 with acute COVID-19.

V and J are TRBV24-1 and TRBJ2-2; possibly TRBD1 for D (5 bases). Germline V gene sequence: CDR1 KGHDR, CDR2 SFDVKD. The V end was cut by 3 bases, the J end by 4 bases, with 11 bases between. CDR3 size: 15 residues. CDR3 sequence reads: CATSDRDTGTGELFF. The CDR3 DNA follows: TGTGCCACCAGTGATCGAGACACAGGCACCGGGGAGCTGTTTTTT.

The J gene is TRBJ1-2, the V gene TRBV19; D gene unclear. Germline V lookup: CDR1 LNHDA, CDR2 SQIVND (reference sequence). Trimming shortened V by 5 bases and J by 8 bases, and 9 bases separated the two germline ends. CDR3 length equals 11 residues. CDR3 loop: CASSPRLGYTF. Here the CDR3 DNA reads TGTGCCAGTAGTCCTCGGTTGGGCTACACCTTC. The complete variable domain, with remaining parts taken from reference TRBV19 and TRBJ1-2, reads DGGITQSPKYLFRKEGQNVTLSCEQNLNHDAMYWYRQDPGQGLRLIYYSQIVNDFQKGDIAEGYSVSREKKESFPLTVTSAQKNPTAFYLCASSPRLGYTFGSGTRLTVV.

The table lists this clone with a count of one. The gene calls are TRBV12-3 or TRBV12-4 and TRBJ2-1; D perhaps matches TRBD1 (5 bases). V lost 5 bases and J lost 10, with 15 bases in between. The CDR3 covers 13 residues. Written as DNA, the CDR3 is TGTGCCAGCAGTCCAGGGTTCTTCTGGGAGCAGTTCTTC. Its translation: CASSPGFFWEQFF.

This chain's CDR3 is CASSADRSQAGELFF. The CDR3, as DNA: TGTGCCAGCAGTGCGGACAGGTCCCAGGCCGGGGAGCTGTTTTTT. The chain is built from TRBV2 and TRBJ2-2, with TRBD1 identical over 7 bases. This CDR3 comprises 15 residues. With 4 bases clipped from V and 6 bases from J, the junction kept 8 bases outside the gene matches. Per germline, CDR1 SNHLY and CDR2 FYNNEI.

V usage is TRBV5-6 and J usage is TRBJ1-5, with D uncertain. This CDR3 has 14 amino acids. V lost 4 bases and J 2 bases, leaving 10 bases between the germline ends. Germline CDR1 and CDR2: SGHDT and YYEEEE. The DNA for the CDR3 is TGTGCCAGCAGCGGGGAGGGTGGCAATCAGCCCCAGCATTTT. Translating gives CASSGEGGNQPQHF.

The chain couples TRBV18 to TRBJ1-2; a weak D match, TRBD1 (6 bases). Deletions cut 4 bases from V and 2 bases from J, with 11 bases between. The CDR3 is 14 amino acids. Per germline, CDR1 KGHSH and CDR2 LQKENI. DNA for the CDR3: TGTGCCAGCTCACTACAGGGCGTCAACTATGGCTACACCTTC. Translation: CASSLQGVNYGYTF.

The CDR3 is CASLQSGSDEQYF. The CDR3 region has the DNA TGTGCCAGCTTACAAAGCGGGAGTGACGAGCAGTACTTC. The chain uses TRBV28 and TRBJ2-7; 8 bases map to TRBD2. V was pared by 8 bases and J by 5 bases, with 8 bases of the junction left unmatched. CDR3 length: 13 residues. Germline values: CDR1 MDHEN, CDR2 SYDVKM.

This chain uses TRBV7-2 with TRBJ2-2, with TRBD2 matching 7 bases. V was pared by 5 bases and J by 2 bases, with 2 bases of the junction left unmatched. Germline CDR1 is SGHTA and CDR2 is FQGNSA. The CDR3 covers 14 residues. The CDR3 sequence is CASSRDYNTGELFF. The CDR3 DNA reads TGTGCCAGCAGCCGGGACTATAACACCGGGGAGCTGTTTTTT. Using reference TRBV7-2 and TRBJ2-2 for the parts outside the CDR3, the full variable domain is GAGVSQSPSNKVTEKGKDVELRCDPISGHTALYWYRQSLGQGLEFLIYFQGNSAPDKSGLPSDRFSAERTGGSVSTLTIQRTQQEDSAVYLCASSRDYNTGELFFGEGSRLTVL.

The chain recombines TRBV4-2 with TRBJ2-7; D ambiguous. Trimming took off 0 bases at V and 1 base at J, with 4 bases between the two ends. This CDR3 has 13 amino acids. CDR1 is LGHNA, CDR2 YNFKEQ, per germline. CDR3 in amino acids: CASSQDGSYEQYF. The CDR3 region has the DNA TGTGCCAGCAGCCAAGACGGTTCCTACGAGCAGTACTTC.

The genes are TRBV30 and TRBJ1-4, with D perhaps TRBD1 (6 bases). Germline-derived CDR1 and CDR2 are GTSNPN and SVGIG (reference sequence). Between the trimmed V and J ends, which lost 4 bases and 8 bases, there was a span of 8 bases. CDR3 size: 11 residues. The CDR3 DNA is TGTGCCTGGACTGGGGGCGAAAAACTGTTTTTT. Translation: CAWTGGEKLFF. Combining the CDR3 with reference TRBV30 and TRBJ1-4 gives the whole variable domain SQTIHQWPATLVQPVGSPLSLECTVEGTSNPNLYWYRQAAGRGLQLLFYSVGIGQISSEVPQNLSASRPQDRQFILSSKKLLLSDSGFYLCAWTGGEKLFFGSGTQLSVL.

V gene TRBV18 combines with J gene TRBJ1-2, with 7 bases lining up with TRBD1. Germline V lookup: CDR1 KGHSH, CDR2 LQKENI. V lost 0 bases to trimming and J lost 6 bases; unmatched junction nucleotides: 7. This CDR3 spans 15 amino acids. CDR3 sequence reads: CASSPPNGQGDGYTF. The CDR3 DNA is TGTGCCAGCTCACCACCTAATGGCCAGGGGGATGGCTACACCTTC.

The rearrangement uses TRBV28 and TRBJ1-2; TRBD1 might be the D (5 bases). CDR1 and CDR2 from the germline V gene are MDHEN and SYDVKM. The CDR3 is 12 residues long. V lost 4 bases and J lost 7, with 10 bases in between. The CDR3 loop is CASSSGQGGYTF. CDR3 nucleotides: TGTGCCAGCAGTTCAGGCCAGGGTGGCTACACCTTC.

This clone has only a few counts. The chain links TRBV6-5 to TRBJ2-7, with D possibly matching TRBD1 (5 bases). Germline V CDR1 and CDR2: MNHEY, SVGAGI. Trimming took off 0 bases at V and 0 bases at J, with 9 bases between the two ends. CDR3 length: 15 amino acids. CDR3 region: CASSYSGQASYEQYF. CDR3 coding DNA: TGTGCCAGCAGTTACTCCGGACAAGCCTCCTACGAGCAGTACTTC.

This clone was observed once. This chain's CDR3 is CASSFGGQETQYF. CDR3 nucleotides: TGTGCCAGCAGCTTTGGGGGGCAAGAGACCCAGTACTTC. The chain combines TRBV7-9 with TRBJ2-5; tentatively, D is TRBD2 (6 bases). The germline V gene has CDR1 SEHNR and CDR2 FQNEAQ (reference sequence). The CDR3 contains 13 residues. The V end was cut by 3 bases, the J end by 2 bases, with 7 bases between.

The gene calls are TRBV3-1 (or the pseudogene TRBV3-2) and TRBJ2-1; 7 nucleotides agree with TRBD1. Losses at the gene ends were 5 bases for V and 0 bases for J; bases not matched to a gene: 7. Germline CDR1 and CDR2: LGHDT and YNNKEL (reference sequence). The CDR3 covers 16 residues. The CDR3 nucleotides are TGTGCCAGCAGCATCTCGACAGGGAACTCCTACAATGAGCAGTTCTTC. This translates into CASSISTGNSYNEQFF.

The chain links TRBV4-1 to TRBJ2-7; 7 nucleotides align to TRBD1. Germline trimming cut 1 base from V and 3 bases from J; bases unmatched to any gene: 3. The CDR3 totals 14 residues. Germline-derived CDR1 and CDR2 are MGHRA and YSYEKL. CDR3: CASSQGTGDYEQYF. As DNA, the CDR3 is TGCGCCAGCAGCCAAGGGACAGGAGACTACGAGCAGTACTTC.

The chain combines TRBV7-9 with TRBJ1-5; a possible D gene is TRBD1 (5 bases). The CDR3 has 14 residues. V gave up 1 base and J gave up 3 bases, with 7 bases separating them. Germline CDR1 and CDR2: SEHNR and FQNEAQ (reference sequence). The CDR3 DNA sequence: TGTGCCAGCAGCTTAGGGGGACTCAATCAGCCCCAGCATTTT. Its translation: CASSLGGLNQPQHF.

V is TRBV3-1 (or the pseudogene TRBV3-2) and J is TRBJ2-3; 10 nucleotides agree with TRBD2. Germline-derived CDR1 and CDR2 are LGHDT and YNNKEL (reference sequence). V was clipped by 3 bases and J by 5 bases; unmatched bases: 8. The CDR3 spans 16 residues. Written as DNA, the CDR3 is TGTGCCAGCAGCCATGCTCTAGCGGGAGCGGGAGATACGCAGTATTTT. This translates into CASSHALAGAGDTQYF.